The rows below give T cell receptor beta chains drawn from one sample of a study of metastatic and nonmetastatic thyroid tumors. TCRdb redid the clone calls on the PCR reads using MiXCR. Of 20,000 to 25,000 clones listed, around 11% are singletons. Sequenced material: blood. These TCRs come from a female donor with papillary thyroid cancer or a benign thyroid nodule (not recorded which). Some clones in this sample may be carry-over from other donors' samples. Each CDR3 is given with its conserved first and last residue. The D gene is left open where the match is weak. Only some rows state a clone size, as once, few, many or a class for expanded clones.

cdr3_aa cdr3_nt clone_size d_call j_call v_call
CASSPDRAGRETQYF TGTGCCAGCTCACCGGACAGGGCGGGGCGAGAGACCCAGTACTTC many TRBD1 TRBJ2-5 TRBV18
CASSLVGGVETQYF TGCGCCAGCAGCTTGGTGGGGGGCGTGGAGACCCAGTACTTC . . TRBJ2-5 TRBV5-1
CASSQGKLAKFF TGCGCCAGCAGCCAAGGAAAATTAGCCAAGTTCTTC many . TRBJ2-1 TRBV4-3
CASSQTRDRAGYTF TGTGCCAGCAGCCAAACCAGGGACAGGGCTGGCTACACCTTC many TRBD1 TRBJ1-2 TRBV4-2
CASRPPPVDYGYTF TGTGCCAGCAGGCCCCCCCCTGTGGACTATGGCTACACCTTC medium-sized . TRBJ1-2 TRBV28
CASSLELGKGYGYTF TGTGCCAGCAGCTTAGAGTTGGGAAAGGGCTATGGCTACACCTTC many . TRBJ1-2 TRBV7-2
CASSPLGGLVTGELFF TGTGCCAGCAGCCCACTCGGGGGCCTAGTGACCGGGGAGCTGTTTTTT . . TRBJ2-2 TRBV6-2/TRBV6-3
CASMGAGYNEQFF TGTGCCAGCATGGGAGCGGGGTACAATGAGCAGTTCTTC many TRBD2 TRBJ2-1 TRBV2
CASSPGQKLNEKLFF TGTGCCAGCTCACCAGGACAGAAGTTGAATGAAAAACTGTTTTTT many . TRBJ1-4 TRBV18
CASSDSLRGVGEQFF TGTGCCAGCAGTGACTCGCTGCGGGGGGTGGGGGAGCAGTTCTTC medium-sized TRBD2 TRBJ2-1 TRBV6-4
CASSPGHRLNEQYF TGTGCCAGCAGCCCAGGACACAGGCTTAACGAGCAGTACTTC many . TRBJ2-7 TRBV13
CSSSHSGGTYEQYF TGTTCCAGCAGTCATAGCGGGGGGACCTACGAGCAATACTTC . TRBD2 TRBJ2-7 TRBV25-1
CASSEQGTDYGYTF TGTGCCAGCAGTGAACAAGGGACAGATTATGGCTACACCTTC . TRBD1 TRBJ1-2 TRBV2
CASSYTRASPLHF TGTGCCAGCAGCTATACCAGGGCTTCACCCCTCCACTTT many . TRBJ1-6 TRBV11-2
CASSYPTSGYEQYF TGTGCCAGCAGTTATCCCACTAGCGGGTACGAGCAGTACTTC . TRBD2 TRBJ2-7 TRBV6-9
CASSDRRIAKNIQYF TGTGCCAGCAGTGACAGGAGGATAGCCAAAAACATTCAGTACTTC many . TRBJ2-4 TRBV6-1
CAWSQGQGLSEQFF TGTGCCTGGAGCCAGGGACAGGGGTTATCGGAGCAGTTCTTC many TRBD1 TRBJ2-1 TRBV30
CASRKSSSYNEQFF TGTGCCAGCAGAAAATCTTCCTCCTACAATGAGCAGTTCTTC medium-sized . TRBJ2-1 TRBV6-1
CARSSYGASSYNGQFF TGCGCCCGCAGCTCATACGGTGCTAGCTCCTACAATGGGCAGTTCTTC . . TRBJ2-1 TRBV5-1
CSARDLGRSQETQYF TGCAGTGCTAGAGATCTCGGCAGGTCCCAAGAGACCCAGTACTTC many . TRBJ2-5 TRBV20-1
CASSILAGGKETQYF TGCGCCAGCAGCATACTAGCGGGAGGGAAAGAGACCCAGTACTTC many TRBD2 TRBJ2-5 TRBV4-3
CASRKDSWNTEAFF TGTGCCAGTAGAAAGGACAGCTGGAACACTGAAGCTTTCTTT many . TRBJ1-1 TRBV19
CASNYRVPSYEQYF TGTGCCAGCAATTACAGGGTCCCTTCGTACGAGCAGTACTTC . . TRBJ2-7 TRBV28
CASSVGTGAADTQYF TGTGCCAGCAGTGTTGGGACAGGGGCTGCAGATACGCAGTATTTT . TRBD1 TRBJ2-3 TRBV6-1
CASSQDATSGSWGEQFF TGCGCCAGCAGCCAAGATGCCACTAGCGGGAGTTGGGGGGAGCAGTTCTTC many TRBD2 TRBJ2-1 TRBV4-3
CAWEGGKNIQYF TGTGCCTGGGAGGGTGGCAAAAACATTCAGTACTTC many . TRBJ2-4 TRBV30
CASSYGQGDSYEQYF TGTGCCAGCAGTTACGGTCAGGGCGACTCCTACGAGCAGTACTTC medium-sized . TRBJ2-7 TRBV6-5
CATSETGGTEAFF TGTGCCACCAGTGAAACAGGGGGCACTGAAGCTTTCTTT many TRBD1 TRBJ1-1 TRBV24-1
CSANPGQGVPDTQYF TGCAGTGCTAACCCGGGACAGGGGGTCCCAGATACGCAGTATTTT many TRBD1 TRBJ2-3 TRBV20-1
CASSEGRGQVKNIQYF TGCGCCAGCAGTGAGGGCAGGGGGCAGGTCAAAAACATTCAGTACTTC many TRBD1 TRBJ2-4 TRBV10-1
CASSLSLVPYGYTF TGTGCCAGCAGTTTGAGTCTTGTTCCCTATGGCTACACCTTC medium-sized . TRBJ1-2 TRBV28
CASFAPPWGYTF TGTGCCAGCTTCGCTCCCCCTTGGGGCTACACCTTC medium-sized . TRBJ1-2 TRBV6-1
CSAEQNTEAFF TGCAGTGCTGAACAGAACACTGAAGCTTTCTTT many . TRBJ1-1 TRBV20-1
CASQPTSSYNEQFF TGTGCCAGCCAGCCGACTAGCTCCTACAATGAGCAGTTCTTC medium-sized . TRBJ2-1 TRBV6-2/TRBV6-3
CASSGWTGGEQYF TGTGCCAGCAGCGGATGGACAGGAGGCGAGCAGTACTTC many TRBD1 TRBJ2-7 TRBV7-6
CASRYSNNEQFF TGTGCCAGCCGGTATAGCAACAATGAGCAGTTCTTC few . TRBJ2-1 TRBV12-3/TRBV12-4
CASSFSGSLGEQYF TGTGCCAGCAGTTTTAGCGGGAGTCTAGGCGAGCAGTACTTC . TRBD2 TRBJ2-7 TRBV12-3/TRBV12-4
CASSLTGTPAGELFF TGTGCCAGCAGCTTAACTGGGACCCCCGCCGGGGAGCTGTTTTTT many . TRBJ2-2 TRBV7-3
CSARDGQGLEAFF TGCAGTGCTAGAGATGGACAGGGGTTGGAAGCTTTCTTT many TRBD1 TRBJ1-1 TRBV20-1
CASSLEGGETQYF TGTGCCAGCAGCTTGGAAGGGGGGGAGACCCAGTACTTC many . TRBJ2-5 TRBV5-4
CASSLALLVSGGRLDEQFF TGTGCCAGCAGCTTAGCTCTATTAGTTAGCGGGGGTCGTCTTGATGAGCAGTTCTTC many TRBD2 TRBJ2-1 TRBV7-6
CASIFSGRIVNEQFF TGTGCCAGCATCTTTAGCGGGAGGATTGTCAATGAGCAGTTCTTC few TRBD2 TRBJ2-1 TRBV28
CASSQDQGTPEQYF TGTGCCAGCAGCCAAGATCAGGGGACCCCCGAGCAGTACTTC many . TRBJ2-7 TRBV3-1
CASSPESTDTQYF TGTGCCAGCAGCCCAGAGTCCACAGATACGCAGTATTTT many . TRBJ2-3 TRBV5-6
CASRPHTPRGSEQFF TGTGCCAGCCGACCTCACACCCCCCGAGGGAGTGAGCAGTTCTTC many . TRBJ2-1 TRBV11-1
CASRISGGDSSYEQYF TGTGCCAGTAGGATTTCTGGGGGGGACTCCTCCTACGAGCAGTACTTC many TRBD2 TRBJ2-7 TRBV19
CACRPTGTEYSRVGYTF TGTGCCTGCAGACCAACCGGGACGGAGTATAGTCGGGTTGGCTACACATTC . . TRBJ1-2 TRBV6-2/TRBV6-3
CAIRPSGRESGEQYF TGTGCCATCAGACCCTCCGGGCGGGAGTCTGGGGAGCAGTACTTC few TRBD2 TRBJ2-7 TRBV10-3
CASSLSWVPYEQYF TGTGCCAGCAGTTTATCGTGGGTTCCCTACGAGCAGTACTTC medium-sized . TRBJ2-7 TRBV27